This TCR beta chain was sequenced in a study of patients and donors after allogeneic stem cell transplantation (dated by TCRdb to about 2020). Libraries were constructed by RT-PCR. Sequencing was performed on a NextSeq 550. TCRdb cleaned the public reads at Q25 with fastp, built clones with MiXCR and kept in-frame beta chains. Rows with a matching CDR3 protein are joined into one entry that keeps the most common DNA and genes. Present in this sample are about 400,000 distinct CDR3 sequences, about a sixth of which were seen just once. The top ten clones comprise around 7.9% of the sample. This clonotype has just a few counts. Its antigen has not been determined. One base away there is no much larger clone; base qualities are not given. The CDR3, cysteine through phenylalanine, is 13 amino acids long. Only CDR3 DNA is held: 39 bases, read in frame from base 1. Deletion took 1 base off V and 6 bases off J, with a span of 11 bases between the germline ends. The germline V gene encodes CDR1 SGHRS and CDR2 YFSETQ.

The V and J segments used are TRBV5-1 and TRBJ2-7; no confident D gene assignment can be made. The specimen was blood, either unsorted or a sorted T cell fraction (not recorded which). This clonotype was sampled from a human donor who was either an allogeneic HSCT recipient or a stem cell or donor lymphocyte infusion donor (not recorded which). It is not recorded whose cells these are; they may come from a transplant donor. The nucleotides are TGCGCCAGCAGCTTGTTGGACGGTCCCGAGCAGTACTTC. Its protein product is CASSLLDGPEQYF.